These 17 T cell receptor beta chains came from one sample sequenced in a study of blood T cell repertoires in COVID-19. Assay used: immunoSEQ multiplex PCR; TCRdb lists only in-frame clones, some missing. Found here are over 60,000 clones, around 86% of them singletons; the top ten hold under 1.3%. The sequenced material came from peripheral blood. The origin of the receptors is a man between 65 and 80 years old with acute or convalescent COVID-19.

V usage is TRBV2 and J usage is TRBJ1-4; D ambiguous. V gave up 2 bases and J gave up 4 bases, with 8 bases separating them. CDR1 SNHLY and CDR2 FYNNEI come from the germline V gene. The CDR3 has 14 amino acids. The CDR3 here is CASSESGFNEKLFF. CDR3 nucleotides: TGTGCCAGCAGTGAATCGGGGTTTAATGAAAAACTGTTTTTT.

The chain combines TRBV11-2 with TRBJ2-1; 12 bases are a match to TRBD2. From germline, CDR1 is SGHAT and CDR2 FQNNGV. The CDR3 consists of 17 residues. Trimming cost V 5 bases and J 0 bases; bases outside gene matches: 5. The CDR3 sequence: CASSLAGGGNSYNEQFF. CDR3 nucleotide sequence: TGTGCCAGCAGCCTAGCGGGGGGGGGTAACTCCTACAATGAGCAGTTCTTC.

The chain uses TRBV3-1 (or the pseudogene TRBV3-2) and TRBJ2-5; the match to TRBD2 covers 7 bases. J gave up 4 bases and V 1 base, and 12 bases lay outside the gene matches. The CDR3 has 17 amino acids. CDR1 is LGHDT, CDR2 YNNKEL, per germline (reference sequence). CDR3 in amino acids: CASSQAGTTQSGETQYF. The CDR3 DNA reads TGTGCCAGCAGCCAAGCGGGGACTACCCAATCGGGAGAGACCCAGTACTTC.

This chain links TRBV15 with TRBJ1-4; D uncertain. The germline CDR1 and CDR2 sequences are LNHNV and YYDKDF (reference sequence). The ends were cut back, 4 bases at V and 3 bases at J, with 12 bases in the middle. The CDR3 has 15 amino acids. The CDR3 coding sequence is TGTGCCACCAGCACTATCCGCCGGGCTAATGAAAAACTGTTTTTT. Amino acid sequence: CATSTIRRANEKLFF.

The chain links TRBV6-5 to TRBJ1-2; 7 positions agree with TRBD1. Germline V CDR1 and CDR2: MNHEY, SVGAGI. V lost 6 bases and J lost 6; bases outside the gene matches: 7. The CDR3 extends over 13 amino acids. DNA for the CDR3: TGTGCCAGCAGACCCTTCCAGGGGGATGGCTACACCTTC. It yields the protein CASRPFQGDGYTF.

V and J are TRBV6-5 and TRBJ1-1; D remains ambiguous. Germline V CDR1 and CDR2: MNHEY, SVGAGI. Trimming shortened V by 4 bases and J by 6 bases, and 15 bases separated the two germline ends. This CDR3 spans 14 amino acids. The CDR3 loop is CASSSDTRRPEAFF. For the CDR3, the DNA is TGTGCCAGCAGTTCTGATACTAGGAGGCCTGAAGCTTTCTTT.

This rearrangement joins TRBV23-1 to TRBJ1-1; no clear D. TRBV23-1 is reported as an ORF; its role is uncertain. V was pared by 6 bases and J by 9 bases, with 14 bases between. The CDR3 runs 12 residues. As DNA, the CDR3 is TGCGCCAGCAGCCATCCCTATCCTCAAGCTTTCTTT. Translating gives CASSHPYPQAFF.

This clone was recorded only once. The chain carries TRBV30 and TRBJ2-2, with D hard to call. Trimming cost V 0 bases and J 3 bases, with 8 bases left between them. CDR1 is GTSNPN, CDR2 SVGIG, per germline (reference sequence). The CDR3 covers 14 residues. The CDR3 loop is CAWSVQTYTGELFF. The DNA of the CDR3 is TGTGCCTGGAGTGTACAGACCTACACCGGGGAGCTGTTTTTT.

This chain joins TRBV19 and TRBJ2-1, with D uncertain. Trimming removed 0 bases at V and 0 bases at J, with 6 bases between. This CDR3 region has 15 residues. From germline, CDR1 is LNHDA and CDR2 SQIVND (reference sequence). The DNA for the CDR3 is TGTGCCAGTAGTATAGATCCGAGCTCCTACAATGAGCAGTTCTTC. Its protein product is CASSIDPSSYNEQFF.

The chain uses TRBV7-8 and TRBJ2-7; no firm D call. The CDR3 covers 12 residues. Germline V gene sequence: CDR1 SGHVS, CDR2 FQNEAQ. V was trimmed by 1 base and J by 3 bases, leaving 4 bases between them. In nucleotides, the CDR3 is TGTGCCAGCAGCTTAGTCGGCTACGAGCAGTACTTC. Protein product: CASSLVGYEQYF.

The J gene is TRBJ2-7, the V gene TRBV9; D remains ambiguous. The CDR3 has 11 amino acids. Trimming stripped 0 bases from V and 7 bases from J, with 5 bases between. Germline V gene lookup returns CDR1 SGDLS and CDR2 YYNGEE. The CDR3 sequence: CASSVGREQYF. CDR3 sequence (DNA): TGTGCCAGCAGCGTAGGCAGGGAGCAGTACTTC.

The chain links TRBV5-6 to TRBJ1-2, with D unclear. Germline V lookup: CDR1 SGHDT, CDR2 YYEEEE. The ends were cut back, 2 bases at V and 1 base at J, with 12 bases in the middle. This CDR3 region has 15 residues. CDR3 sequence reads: CASSLEPTINYGYTF. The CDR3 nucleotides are TGTGCCAGCAGCTTAGAACCGACAATTAACTATGGCTACACCTTC. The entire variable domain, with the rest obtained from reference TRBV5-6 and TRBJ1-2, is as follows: DAGVTQSPTHLIKTRGQQVTLRCSPKSGHDTVSWYQQALGQGPQFIFQYYEEEERQRGNFPDRFSGHQFPNYSSELNVNALLLGDSALYLCASSLEPTINYGYTFGSGTRLTVV.

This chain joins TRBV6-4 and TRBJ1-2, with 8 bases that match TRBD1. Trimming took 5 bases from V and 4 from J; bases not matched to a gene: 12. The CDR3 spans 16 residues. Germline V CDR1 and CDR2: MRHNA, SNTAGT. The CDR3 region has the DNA TGTGCCAGCAGTCGGACAGGGCCACCCGGCGGCTATGGCTACACCTTC. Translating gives CASSRTGPPGGYGYTF.

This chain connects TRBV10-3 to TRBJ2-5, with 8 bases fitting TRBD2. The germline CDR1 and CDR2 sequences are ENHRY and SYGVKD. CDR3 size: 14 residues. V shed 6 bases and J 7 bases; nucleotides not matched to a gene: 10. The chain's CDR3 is CAISAPGLVGTQYF. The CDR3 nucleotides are TGTGCCATCAGCGCCCCGGGACTAGTGGGGACCCAGTACTTC.

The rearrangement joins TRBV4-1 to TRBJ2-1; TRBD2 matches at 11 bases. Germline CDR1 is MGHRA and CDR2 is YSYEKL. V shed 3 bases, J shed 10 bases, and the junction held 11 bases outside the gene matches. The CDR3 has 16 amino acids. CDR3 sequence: CASSQGPGLAVREQFF. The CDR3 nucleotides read TGCGCCAGCAGCCAGGGGCCGGGACTAGCGGTGCGCGAGCAGTTCTTC.

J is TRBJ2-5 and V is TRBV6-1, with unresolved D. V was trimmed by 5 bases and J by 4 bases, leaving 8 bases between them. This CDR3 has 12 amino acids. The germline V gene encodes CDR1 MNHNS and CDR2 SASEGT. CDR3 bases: TGTGCCAGCAGTCCCCATAGAGAGACCCAGTACTTC. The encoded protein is CASSPHRETQYF.

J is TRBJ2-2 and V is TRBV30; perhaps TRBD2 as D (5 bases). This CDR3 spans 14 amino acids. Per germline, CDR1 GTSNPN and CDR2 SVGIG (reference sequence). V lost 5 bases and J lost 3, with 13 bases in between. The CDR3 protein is CAWQVLRDTGELFF. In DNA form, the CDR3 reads TGTGCCTGGCAGGTCCTGAGGGACACCGGGGAGCTGTTTTTT.